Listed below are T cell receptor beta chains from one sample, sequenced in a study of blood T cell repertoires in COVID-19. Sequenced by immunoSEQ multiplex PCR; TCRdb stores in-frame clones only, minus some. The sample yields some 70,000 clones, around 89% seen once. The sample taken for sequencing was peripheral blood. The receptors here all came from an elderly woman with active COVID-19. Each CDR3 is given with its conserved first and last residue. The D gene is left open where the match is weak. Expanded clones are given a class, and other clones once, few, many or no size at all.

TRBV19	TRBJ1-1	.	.	CASSKQGWNTEAFF	TGTGCCAGTAGTAAGCAGGGATGGAACACTGAAGCTTTCTTT
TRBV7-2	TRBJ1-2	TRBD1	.	CASSTDRGPYGYTF	TGTGCCAGCAGCACGGACAGGGGGCCCTATGGCTACACCTTC
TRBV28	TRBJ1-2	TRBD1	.	CASSLQGQGSGYTF	TGTGCCAGCAGTTTACAGGGACAGGGGTCTGGCTACACCTTC
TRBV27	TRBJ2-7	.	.	CASSLTGLSYEQYF	TGTGCCAGCAGTTTGACAGGCCTTTCCTACGAGCAGTACTTC
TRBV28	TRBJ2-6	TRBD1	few	CASGGQGRSGANVLTF	TGTGCCAGCGGTGGACAGGGGCGCTCTGGGGCCAACGTCCTGACTTTC
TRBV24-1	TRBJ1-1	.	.	CATSGNRENEAFF	TGTGCCACCAGTGGTAACAGGGAGAATGAAGCTTTCTTT
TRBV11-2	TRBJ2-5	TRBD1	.	CASSFPLTGTLETQYF	TGTGCCAGCAGCTTCCCCTTGACAGGGACCTTAGAGACCCAGTACTTC
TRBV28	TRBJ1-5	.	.	CASSLRIHNSNQPQHF	TGTGCCAGCAGTTTGAGGATACACAATAGCAATCAGCCCCAGCATTTT
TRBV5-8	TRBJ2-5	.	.	CASSTYYETQYF	TGTGCCAGCAGCACTTATTATGAGACCCAGTACTTC
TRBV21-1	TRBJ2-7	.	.	CASSIFSDRSFEQYF	TGTGCCAGCAGCATCTTCTCGGACAGGTCTTTCGAGCAGTACTTC
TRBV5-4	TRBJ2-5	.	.	CASSPGTTRLETQYF	TGTGCCAGCAGCCCTGGTACGACCAGACTGGAGACCCAGTACTTC
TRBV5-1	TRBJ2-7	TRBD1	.	CASSLDQGTGYEQYF	TGCGCCAGCAGCTTGGATCAGGGGACAGGGTACGAGCAGTACTTC
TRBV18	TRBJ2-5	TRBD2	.	CASSLSRTSGAQETQYF	TGTGCCAGCTCACTTTCGAGGACTAGCGGAGCACAAGAGACCCAGTACTTC
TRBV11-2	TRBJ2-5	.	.	CASSLPREWETQYF	TGTGCCAGCAGCCTTCCCAGGGAATGGGAGACCCAGTACTTC
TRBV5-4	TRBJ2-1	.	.	CASSSIKHGYEQFF	TGTGCCAGCAGCTCAATAAAACACGGGTATGAGCAGTTCTTC
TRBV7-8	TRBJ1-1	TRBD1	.	CASSPRQGLGTEAFF	TGTGCCAGCAGCCCTAGACAGGGGTTGGGCACTGAAGCTTTCTTT
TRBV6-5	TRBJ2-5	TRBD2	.	CASSRLSGSGETQYF	TGTGCCAGCAGTCGCCTTAGCGGGAGCGGGGAGACCCAGTACTTC
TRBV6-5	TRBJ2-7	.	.	CASSYQAGSYEQYF	TGTGCCAGCAGTTACCAAGCCGGCTCCTACGAGCAGTACTTC
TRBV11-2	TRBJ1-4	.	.	CASSSPGSGEKLFF	TGTGCCAGCAGCTCTCCAGGTTCAGGTGAAAAACTGTTTTTT
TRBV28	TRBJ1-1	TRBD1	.	CASSLFRGRRDTEAFF	TGTGCCAGCAGTTTATTCAGGGGGCGTAGGGACACTGAAGCTTTCTTT
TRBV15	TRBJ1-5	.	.	CATCRGGLDQPQHF	TGTGCCACCTGTCGGGGGGGCCTCGATCAGCCCCAGCATTTT
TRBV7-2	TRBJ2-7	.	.	CASSLANGGEQYF	TGTGCCAGCAGCCTAGCGAATGGAGGCGAGCAGTACTTC
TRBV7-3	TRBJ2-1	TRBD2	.	CASSKGEGERYNEQFF	TGTGCCAGCAGCAAAGGGGAGGGAGAGAGGTACAATGAGCAGTTCTTC
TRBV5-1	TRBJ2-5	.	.	CASSLDSRAETQYF	TGCGCCAGCAGCTTGGACTCCAGGGCCGAGACCCAGTACTTC
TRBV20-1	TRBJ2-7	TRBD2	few	CSASSEVREAPYEQYF	TGCAGTGCTAGTAGCGAAGTGCGGGAGGCGCCCTACGAGCAGTACTTC
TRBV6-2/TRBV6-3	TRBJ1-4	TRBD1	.	CASSPRDRGRGMVF	TGTGCCAGCAGTCCCCGGGACAGGGGGCGAGGTATGGTTTTT
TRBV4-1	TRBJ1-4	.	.	CASSQVRRRGTNEKLFF	TGCGCCAGCAGCCAAGTGAGGAGAAGAGGAACTAATGAAAAACTGTTTTTT
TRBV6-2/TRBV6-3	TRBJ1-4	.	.	CASSYDPLREEKLFF	TGTGCCAGCAGTTACGATCCACTGCGGGAAGAAAAACTGTTTTTT
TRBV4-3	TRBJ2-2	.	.	CASSQRTAHGELFF	TGCGCCAGCAGCCAACGGACAGCTCACGGGGAGCTGTTTTTT
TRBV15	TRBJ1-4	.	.	CATSRKLGGTEKLFF	TGTGCCACCAGCAGAAAATTAGGAGGTACGGAAAAACTGTTTTTT
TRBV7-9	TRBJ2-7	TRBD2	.	CASSLVAGIGSYEQYF	TGTGCCAGCAGCTTAGTAGCGGGGATCGGCTCCTACGAGCAGTACTTC
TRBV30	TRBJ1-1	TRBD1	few	CAFAGTESGANTEAFF	TGTGCCTTCGCCGGGACAGAATCGGGGGCGAACACTGAAGCTTTCTTT
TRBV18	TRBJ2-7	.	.	CASSTNRAREQYF	TGTGCCAGCTCAACTAACAGGGCTCGCGAGCAGTACTTC
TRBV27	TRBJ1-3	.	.	CASRGVGNTIYF	TGTGCCAGCCGGGGGGTCGGAAACACCATATATTTT
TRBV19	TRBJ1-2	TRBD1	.	CASSGGTGGPFRGYTF	TGTGCCAGTAGTGGAGGGACAGGGGGCCCTTTCCGCGGCTACACCTTC
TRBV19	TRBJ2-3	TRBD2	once	CASTPGGGRGTDTQYF	TGTGCCAGTACCCCGGGAGGCGGGAGGGGCACAGATACGCAGTATTTT
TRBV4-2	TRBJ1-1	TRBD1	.	CASSQGTGVVTEAFF	TGTGCCAGCAGCCAGGGGACAGGGGTTGTGACTGAAGCTTTCTTT
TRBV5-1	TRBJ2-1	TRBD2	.	CASSPSQAGGSREQFF	TGCGCCAGCAGCCCATCCCAGGCGGGAGGGTCTAGGGAGCAGTTCTTC
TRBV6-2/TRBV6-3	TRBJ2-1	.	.	CASSYRGRETYNEQFF	TGTGCCAGCAGTTACCGGGGGCGGGAGACCTACAATGAGCAGTTCTTC
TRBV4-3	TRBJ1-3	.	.	CASSQAPSRGTSGNTIYF	TGCGCCAGCAGCCAAGCCCCATCCCGCGGGACTTCTGGAAACACCATATATTTT
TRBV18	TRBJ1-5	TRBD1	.	CASSLQGASNQPQHF	TGTGCCAGCTCATTACAGGGGGCGAGCAATCAGCCCCAGCATTTT
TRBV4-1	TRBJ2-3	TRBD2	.	CASSQRLAGDSSDTQYF	TGCGCCAGCAGCCAAAGACTAGCGGGAGACTCATCGGATACGCAGTATTTT
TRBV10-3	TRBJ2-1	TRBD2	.	CAIRGGLGANEQFF	TGTGCCATCAGGGGCGGACTAGGGGCCAATGAGCAGTTCTTC
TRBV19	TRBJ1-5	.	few	CASSPGPLGNQPQHF	TGTGCCAGTAGTCCGGGTCCCCTAGGAAATCAGCCCCAGCATTTT